These 13 T cell receptor beta chains originate from one sample sequenced in a study of blood T cell repertoires in COVID-19. Profiled with immunoSEQ multiplex PCR; TCRdb holds only in-frame clones, not every one. The sample holds over 95,000 clones, around 90% seen once. Sequenced input: peripheral blood. The source of these receptors is a woman between 45 and 65 years old with acute or convalescent COVID-19.

V usage is TRBV18 and J usage is TRBJ2-2; 10 positions match TRBD2. The CDR3 sequence is 19 residues long. V shed 6 bases, J shed 3 bases, and the junction held 16 bases outside the gene matches. Germline V gene lookup returns CDR1 KGHSH and CDR2 LQKENI. CDR3 coding DNA: TGTGCCAGCTCTTCACGTACTGCTAGCGGGAGTCCCCACACCGGGGAGCTGTTTTTT. It translates to CASSSRTASGSPHTGELFF.

This clone appeared a single time. The chain recombines TRBV7-5 with TRBJ2-7; the D call in the table, TRBD1, was not verified against the DNA. TRBV7-5 constitutes a pseudogene. This CDR3 is 17 amino acids long. The CDR3 here is CVRSPTRDRGSGYEQYF. The CDR3, as DNA: TGTGTCAGAAGTCCCACCCGGGACAGGGGGTCGGGTTACGAGCAGTACTTC.

CDR3 bases: TGTGCCAGCAGCCCTCGACAGGGGCATAATTCACCCCTCCACTTT. It specifies CASSPRQGHNSPLHF. The V gene is TRBV7-2, the J gene TRBJ1-6; 8 bases are a match to TRBD1. Per germline, CDR1 SGHTA and CDR2 FQGNSA. This CDR3 comprises 15 residues. Trimming at V came to 5 bases and at J to 5 bases, leaving 5 bases not matched to a gene.

This rearrangement joins TRBV7-2 to TRBJ2-5; TRBD1 might be the D (6 bases). V dropped 5 bases and J dropped 3 bases, with 16 bases sitting between them. CDR3 length: 15 residues. The germline gives CDR1 SGHTA, CDR2 FQGNSA. The CDR3 nucleotides are TGTGCCAGCAGCCTAGTGGGACACGAGAAAGAGACCCAGTACTTC. As protein: CASSLVGHEKETQYF. The entire variable domain, with the rest obtained from reference TRBV7-2 and TRBJ2-5, is as follows: GAGVSQSPSNKVTEKGKDVELRCDPISGHTALYWYRQSLGQGLEFLIYFQGNSAPDKSGLPSDRFSAERTGGSVSTLTIQRTQQEDSAVYLCASSLVGHEKETQYFGPGTRLLVL.

The chain couples TRBV19 to TRBJ2-7; D is perhaps TRBD2 (5 bases). This CDR3 region has 14 residues. Germline-derived CDR1 and CDR2 are LNHDA and SQIVND (reference sequence). V gave up 5 bases and J gave up 5 bases, with 16 bases separating them. The CDR3 is CASSPRGSLDEQYF. The CDR3 coding sequence is TGTGCCAGTAGTCCCCGTGGGAGTTTAGACGAGCAGTACTTC.

This chain's CDR3 is CAWRKTGGGEKLFF. The CDR3 region has the DNA TGTGCCTGGAGGAAGACAGGGGGCGGGGAAAAACTGTTTTTT. The rearrangement links TRBV30 to TRBJ1-4, with 10 bases that match TRBD1. The CDR3 length is 14 residues. Germline V gene lookup returns CDR1 GTSNPN and CDR2 SVGIG (reference sequence). V dropped 3 bases and J dropped 8; count of bases not matched to a gene: 6. The whole variable domain, filled in from reference TRBV30 and TRBJ1-4, reads SQTIHQWPATLVQPVGSPLSLECTVEGTSNPNLYWYRQAAGRGLQLLFYSVGIGQISSEVPQNLSASRPQDRQFILSSKKLLLSDSGFYLCAWRKTGGGEKLFFGSGTQLSVL.

The genes are TRBV6-5 and TRBJ2-1, with unresolved D. The CDR3 has 16 residues. V was trimmed by 2 bases and J by 5 bases, leaving 16 bases between them. Germline V gene data show CDR1 as MNHEY and CDR2 as SVGAGI. As DNA, the CDR3 is TGTGCCAGCAGTTACGGGTCGACACAAACCCACAATGAGCAGTTCTTC. Amino acids: CASSYGSTQTHNEQFF.

V gene TRBV4-1 combines with J gene TRBJ1-4; D perhaps matches TRBD1 (6 bases). CDR3 length: 15 amino acids. Trimming took off 5 bases at V and 4 bases at J, with 14 bases between the two ends. CDR1 MGHRA and CDR2 YSYEKL come from the germline V gene. CDR3 region: CASSFSTGLNEKLFF. The CDR3 nucleotides read TGCGCCAGCAGCTTCTCGACAGGACTTAATGAAAAACTGTTTTTT.

The rearrangement uses TRBV19 and TRBJ1-3; D remains unclear. CDR1 and CDR2 (germline): LNHDA, SQIVND (reference sequence). CDR3 length: 16 amino acids. Trimming cost V 4 bases and J 0 bases, with 13 bases left between them. CDR3 protein: CASSTSTWSSGNTIYF. As DNA, the CDR3 is TGTGCCAGTAGTACCTCGACTTGGAGCTCTGGAAACACCATATATTTT.

The genes are TRBV2 and TRBJ2-7; TRBD1 agrees at 10 bases. CDR1 and CDR2 (germline): SNHLY, FYNNEI. This CDR3 has 13 residues. The V gene end was trimmed by 7 bases and the J gene end by 3 bases; junction bases not matched to a gene: 3. CDR3 region: CASTGTGVYEQYF. CDR3 coding DNA: TGTGCCAGCACGGGGACAGGGGTCTACGAGCAGTACTTC.

CDR3 sequence: CASSQPGQVTATF. The CDR3 bases are TGTGCCAGCAGTCAGCCGGGACAGGTGACCGCCACCTTC. This chain uses TRBV2 with TRBJ1-2; TRBD1 matches at 8 bases. Germline-derived CDR1 and CDR2 are SNHLY and FYNNEI. V dropped 5 bases and J dropped 13; count of bases not matched to a gene: 12. CDR3 length: 13 residues.

The chain combines TRBV2 with TRBJ1-6; 8 bases align to TRBD1. This CDR3 is 14 amino acids long. Germline V lookup: CDR1 SNHLY, CDR2 FYNNEI. Unmatched junction bases numbered 6, after V lost 6 bases and J lost 8 bases. The CDR3 coding sequence is TGTGCCAGCAGGCAGACAGGGGCGGATTCACCCCTCCACTTT. Translated: CASRQTGADSPLHF.

CDR3: CASSSLYRGGYGYTF. The CDR3, as DNA: TGTGCCAGCAGTTCCTTATACAGGGGCGGCTATGGCTACACCTTC. The J gene is TRBJ1-2, the V gene TRBV28; 7 nucleotides align to TRBD1. Germline trimming cut 4 bases from V and 4 bases from J; bases unmatched to any gene: 9. The CDR3 is 15 amino acids. Germline lookup yields CDR1 MDHEN and CDR2 SYDVKM.